These T cell receptor beta chains were read from a single sample in a study of blood T cell repertoires in COVID-19. Sequenced by immunoSEQ multiplex PCR; TCRdb stores in-frame clones only, minus some. The sample consists of about 240,000 clones, about 86% of them appearing once. What was sequenced was peripheral blood. These receptor sequences come from a woman of 80 years or more with acute or convalescent COVID-19. CDR3s include the opening cysteine and the closing phenylalanine or tryptophan. The D gene is left open where the match is weak. Size tells how often a clone was seen (once, few, many) or the class of an expanded clone, and some rows leave it out.

clone size,CDR3 length,D gene,J gene,V gene,CDR3 DNA,CDR3 protein
few,13,NA,TRBJ1-2,TRBV5-1,TGCGCCAGCAGCTTGGAGCAGGTCTATGGCTACACCTTC,CASSLEQVYGYTF
NA,17,NA,TRBJ2-7,TRBV5-4,TGTGCCAGCAGCCGAGCCCCTACGGTATCCTTCCCTTACGAGCAGTACTTC,CASSRAPTVSFPYEQYF
NA,14,NA,TRBJ1-1,TRBV19,TGTGCCAGTAGTATTGGTGGGAGATGGACTGAAGCTTTCTTT,CASSIGGRWTEAFF
NA,15,NA,TRBJ1-2,TRBV18,TGTGCCAGCTCACCACCGGATGGGGCTGGTGATGGCTACACCTTC,CASSPPDGAGDGYTF
NA,15,NA,TRBJ2-3,TRBV9,TGTGCCAGCAGCCCCCCACTCTCGAGCACAGATACGCAGTATTTT,CASSPPLSSTDTQYF
once,15,TRBD2,TRBJ2-7,TRBV6-5,TGTGCCAGCAGAATGACTAGCGGGGAGACCTACGAGCAGTACTTC,CASRMTSGETYEQYF
NA,13,NA,TRBJ2-5,TRBV7-3,TGTGCCAGCAGCCCTAGCGTCGGGAAGACCCAGTACTTC,CASSPSVGKTQYF
few,13,NA,TRBJ1-2,TRBV29-1,TGCAGCGTTGAAGTTGGGCAGGGATATGGCTACACCTTC,CSVEVGQGYGYTF
NA,16,TRBD2,TRBJ2-1,TRBV9,TGTGCCAGCAGCGTAGCTTGGCGGGGGGGCCTCGGTGAGCAGTTCTTC,CASSVAWRGGLGEQFF
NA,14,NA,TRBJ1-5,TRBV4-2,TGTGCCAGCAGCCAGCCAGATAGCAATCAGCCCCAGCATTTT,CASSQPDSNQPQHF
NA,18,NA,TRBJ1-3,TRBV4-1,TGCGCCAGCAGCCAAGCCACGGCCCCCAGGGCGCCGGGAAACACCATATATTTT,CASSQATAPRAPGNTIYF
NA,15,NA,TRBJ2-3,TRBV11-2,TGTGCCAGCAGCTTAGATGGCGGGGTCACAGATACGCAGTATTTT,CASSLDGGVTDTQYF
NA,16,TRBD2,TRBJ2-7,TRBV18,TGTGCCAGCTCACCCTGGACTAGCGGGACATACTACGAGCAGTACTTC,CASSPWTSGTYYEQYF
NA,15,NA,TRBJ2-1,TRBV5-1,TGCGCCAGCAGCTTGGGACGGGACTTCAAGGATGAGCAGTTCTTC,CASSLGRDFKDEQFF
NA,15,TRBD1,TRBJ1-5,TRBV5-6,TGTGCCAGCAGCTCAGACCCAGGGGGCGGTCAGCCCCAGCATTTT,CASSSDPGGGQPQHF
NA,16,TRBD2,TRBJ2-1,TRBV2,TGTGCCAGCAGTGAAGCCAGGGGACTAGCGGGGGATGAGCAGTTCTTC,CASSEARGLAGDEQFF
NA,15,TRBD1,TRBJ1-4,TRBV3-1/TRBV3-2,TGTGCCAGCAGCCGTCGACAGGGGGCTGCTGAAAAACTGTTTTTT,CASSRRQGAAEKLFF
NA,13,NA,TRBJ1-2,TRBV12-3/TRBV12-4,TGTGCCAGCAGTTATAGTAAGAACTATGGCTACACCTTC,CASSYSKNYGYTF
NA,15,NA,TRBJ1-6,TRBV9,TGTGCCAGCAGCGTAGCGGGGTCGGAGGGTTCACCCCTCCACTTT,CASSVAGSEGSPLHF
NA,12,NA,TRBJ1-2,TRBV10-3,TGTGCCATCAGTGAGTCGAGGGATGGCTACACCTTC,CAISESRDGYTF
NA,14,NA,TRBJ1-5,TRBV18,TGTGCCAGCTCACGGGACACTTCCAATCAGCCCCAGCATTTT,CASSRDTSNQPQHF
NA,15,NA,TRBJ2-1,TRBV7-2,TGTGCCAGCAGCTTAGGTTCGGCGGATTACAATGAGCAGTTCTTC,CASSLGSADYNEQFF